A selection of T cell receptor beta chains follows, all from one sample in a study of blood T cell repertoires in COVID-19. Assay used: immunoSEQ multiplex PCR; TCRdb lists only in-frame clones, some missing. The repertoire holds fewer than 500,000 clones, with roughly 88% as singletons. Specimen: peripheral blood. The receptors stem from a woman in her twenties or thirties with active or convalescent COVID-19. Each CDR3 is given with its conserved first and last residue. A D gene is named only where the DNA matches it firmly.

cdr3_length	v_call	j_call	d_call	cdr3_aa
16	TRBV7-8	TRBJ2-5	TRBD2	CASSSLLAGGGETQYF
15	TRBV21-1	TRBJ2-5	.	CASSKGSGERETQYF
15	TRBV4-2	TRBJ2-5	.	CASSQALGLPETQYF
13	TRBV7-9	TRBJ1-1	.	CASNLIGNTEAFF
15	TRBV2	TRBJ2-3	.	CASSLQGSSTDTQYF
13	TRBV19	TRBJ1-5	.	CASADSSNQPQHF
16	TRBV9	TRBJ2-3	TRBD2	CASSPRTSGETDTQYF
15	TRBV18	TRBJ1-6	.	CASSPGSSYNSPLHF
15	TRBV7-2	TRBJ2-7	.	CASSLYLGQSYEQYF
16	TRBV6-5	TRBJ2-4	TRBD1	CASSLVGQGVKNIQYF
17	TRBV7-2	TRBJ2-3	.	CASSLAGGSGGTDTQYF
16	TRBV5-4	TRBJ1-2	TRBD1	CASSQGTGDEGYGYTF
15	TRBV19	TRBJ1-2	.	CASSIGGRDNYGYTF
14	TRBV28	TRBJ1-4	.	CASSTVEESGKLFF
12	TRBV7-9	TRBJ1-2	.	CASSLAWGGYTF
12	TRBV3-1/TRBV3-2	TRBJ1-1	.	CASSQGGTEAFF
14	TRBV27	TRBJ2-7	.	CASSFLGTGYEQYF
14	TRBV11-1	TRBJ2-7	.	CASSRVGGANEQYF
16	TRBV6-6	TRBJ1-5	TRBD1	CASSYWDRENNQPQHF
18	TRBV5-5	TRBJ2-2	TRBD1	CASSSTKQGATNTGELFF
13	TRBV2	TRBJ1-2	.	CASSESANYGYTF
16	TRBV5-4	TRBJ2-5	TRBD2	CASSPGLAGVTETQYF
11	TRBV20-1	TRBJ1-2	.	CSATSRDGYTF
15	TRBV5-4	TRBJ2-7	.	CASSHGAGSSYEQYF
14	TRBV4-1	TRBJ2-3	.	CASSLGPLTDTQYF
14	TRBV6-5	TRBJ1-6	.	CASSISDVGVPLHF
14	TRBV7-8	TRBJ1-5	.	CASSSGVGNQPQHF
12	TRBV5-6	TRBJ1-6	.	CASSLSGSPLHF
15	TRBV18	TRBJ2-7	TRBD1	CASSFGTGGPYEQYF
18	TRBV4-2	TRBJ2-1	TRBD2	CASSQDPPYAGTNNEQFF
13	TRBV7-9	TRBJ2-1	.	CASSVFTYNEQFF
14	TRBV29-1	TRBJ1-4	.	CSVRHGGAGEKLFF
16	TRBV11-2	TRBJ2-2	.	CASSLRVSGNTGELFF
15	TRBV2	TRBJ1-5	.	CASSGKQGRNQPQHF
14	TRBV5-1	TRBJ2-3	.	CASSPSEYTDTQYF
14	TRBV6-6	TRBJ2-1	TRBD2	CASSDSTSANEQFF
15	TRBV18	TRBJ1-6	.	CASSPEGVGNSPLHF
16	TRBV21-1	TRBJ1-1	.	CASSKTGTTQGAEAFF
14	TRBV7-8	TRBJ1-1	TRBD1	CASGQDRYHTEAFF